These T cell receptor beta chains were read from a single sample in a study of shared clonotypes between healthy human individuals. Sequenced by immunoSEQ multiplex PCR; TCRdb stores in-frame clones only, minus some. Of a few million clones in the sample, around 93% were seen once. The source material was naive CD4+ T cells from PBMCs. These receptors were obtained from a young man in good health. Some clones in this sample may be carry-over from other donors' samples. Both conserved end residues are part of each CDR3. The order of the fields is clone size, D gene, J gene, V gene, CDR3 DNA, CDR3 protein. D genes are given only for firm matches. Where a row states a size, it is once, few, many or the class of an expanded clone; other rows omit it.

. TRBD1 TRBJ1-1 TRBV5-1 TGCGCCAGCAGGGGACAGATGAACACTGAAGCTTTCTTT CASRGQMNTEAFF
. TRBD2 TRBJ2-7 TRBV7-2 TGTGCCAGCAGCTTGCGCGGGAGTTACGAGCAGTACTTC CASSLRGSYEQYF
. . TRBJ1-5 TRBV18 TGTGCCAGCTCACCCGTTGACCAGCCCCAGCATTTT CASSPVDQPQHF
. . TRBJ2-7 TRBV30 TGTGCCTGGAGTCGGACAGTCTACGAGCAGTACTTC CAWSRTVYEQYF
. TRBD1 TRBJ1-1 TRBV6-5 TGTGCCAGCAGTTACGCCGGGACAGCTGAAGCTTTCTTT CASSYAGTAEAFF
once . TRBJ2-6 TRBV2 TGTGCCAGCACCCTCGAGGGGGCGGGGGGGGCCAACGTCCTGACTTTC CASTLEGAGGANVLTF
few . TRBJ1-1 TRBV5-1 TGCGCCAGCAGCCCTCGATCCGATCCCGTAACGCCAACTGAAGCTTTCTTT CASSPRSDPVTPTEAFF
. TRBD1 TRBJ1-3 TRBV18 TGTGCCAGCTCACGGGAGACAGGGGTGAACACCATATATTTT CASSRETGVNTIYF
. TRBD1 TRBJ2-7 TRBV7-9 TGTGCCAGCAGCTTAAACCGGGACAGGGGAAACGAGCAGTACTTC CASSLNRDRGNEQYF
. . TRBJ2-3 TRBV7-3 TGTGCCAGCAGTGGGGGCCCGGGAAATACGCAGTATTTT CASSGGPGNTQYF
. TRBD1 TRBJ1-5 TRBV6-5 TGTGCCAGCAGTACCGGACAGGGGGGCCAGCCCCAGCATTTT CASSTGQGGQPQHF
. TRBD1 TRBJ2-2 TRBV6-5 TGTGCCAGCAGTTACTCAGGGGGCGCCGGCACCGGGGAGCTGTTTTTT CASSYSGGAGTGELFF
. TRBD1 TRBJ2-7 TRBV15 TGTGCCACCAGCAGAGCGACAGGGGCCCCCCCGGAGCAGTACTTC CATSRATGAPPEQYF
. TRBD1 TRBJ2-2 TRBV6-6 TGTGCCAGCAGGCCGGGACAGCCCACCGGGGAGCTGTTTTTT CASRPGQPTGELFF
. . TRBJ2-7 TRBV6-5 TGTGCCAGCAGACACTGGGGCGAGCAGTACTTC CASRHWGEQYF
. TRBD2 TRBJ2-7 TRBV18 TGTGCCAGCTCACCAGCCAGAGCGGGAGGGCTGCTTGGGGTTCTCGAGCAGTACTTC CASSPARAGGLLGVLEQYF
. . TRBJ2-5 TRBV6-6 TGTGCCAGCAGTAGTCCGGACCAAGAGACCCAGTACTTC CASSSPDQETQYF
. . TRBJ1-1 TRBV9 TGTGCCAGCAGCGTAGTTTTGGGGCCGGACACTGAAGCTTTCTTT CASSVVLGPDTEAFF
. . TRBJ2-1 TRBV7-3 TGTGCCAGCAGCTTAGACAGGGAGGCCTACAATGAGCAGTTCTTC CASSLDREAYNEQFF
. . TRBJ2-5 TRBV7-2 TGTGCCAGCACGATCGCGCGCCGACAGAGGAGGGAGACCCAGTACTTC CASTIARRQRRETQYF
. TRBD1 TRBJ2-1 TRBV6-5 TGTGCCAGCGCCAGGGGGTACAATGAGCAGTTCTTC CASARGYNEQFF
. . TRBJ2-7 TRBV28 TGTGCCAGCAGTTTGGTCAAAAACGAGCAGTACTTC CASSLVKNEQYF
. TRBD2 TRBJ2-7 TRBV28 TGTGCCAGCAGTTTGACACTAGCGGGAGTTTACGAGCAGTACTTC CASSLTLAGVYEQYF
. TRBD2 TRBJ2-2 TRBV19 TGTGCCAGTACCTTAGCGGGAGCGGGGGAGCTGTTTTTT CASTLAGAGELFF
. TRBD1 TRBJ1-5 TRBV16 TGTGCCAGCAGCCAATTTGTCCCTTGGACAGGGGGTCTGGAGCAGCCCCAGCATTTT CASSQFVPWTGGLEQPQHF
. TRBD2 TRBJ2-3 TRBV7-2 TGTGCCAGCTTGGGGGGACTAGCGGCTGATACGCAGTATTTT CASLGGLAADTQYF
. . TRBJ2-1 TRBV4-1 TGCGCCAGCAGCCAAGATGACGGGACTCTCATTTACAATGAGCAGTTCTTC CASSQDDGTLIYNEQFF
. . TRBJ1-5 TRBV19 TGTGCCAGTAGTATAGATCAGGGAGGGATAAGCAATCAGCCCCAGCATTTT CASSIDQGGISNQPQHF
. . TRBJ1-2 TRBV4-1 TGCGCCAGCAGCCAAGATATTCCGTCGTATGGCTACACCTTC CASSQDIPSYGYTF
. . TRBJ1-3 TRBV6-1 TGTGCCAGCGCAGCTTCCTCTGGAAACACCATATATTTT CASAASSGNTIYF
. TRBD1 TRBJ2-7 TRBV7-2 TGTGCCAGCAGCTCTGCCGGGACAGGGGGCTGGGAGCAGTACTTC CASSSAGTGGWEQYF
. . TRBJ1-1 TRBV16 TGTGCCAGCAGCCAAGGGGGCAGGTCCCGGGACACTGAAGCTTTCTTT CASSQGGRSRDTEAFF
. TRBD2 TRBJ2-7 TRBV5-4 TGTGCCAGCAGCTCCCTAGCGGGAGGTCTCTACGAGCAGTACTTC CASSSLAGGLYEQYF
. . TRBJ1-1 TRBV28 TGTGCCAGCAGTTTAGTAATCCTGGGGAGGAGGAACACTGAAGCTTTCTTT CASSLVILGRRNTEAFF
. . TRBJ1-3 TRBV7-8 TGTGCCAGCAGCTTAGGTTTCATACGAAGCTCTGGAAACACCATATATTTT CASSLGFIRSSGNTIYF
. TRBD1 TRBJ1-2 TRBV28 TGTGCCAGCACCAGGGGGCGCGTAGTAAGCGGCTACACCTTC CASTRGRVVSGYTF
. TRBD2 TRBJ2-7 TRBV5-1 TGCGCCAGCAGCTTGGCCAGCGCAAGGACTAGCGGGATTTCCTACGAGCAGTACTTC CASSLASARTSGISYEQYF
. TRBD2 TRBJ2-7 TRBV25-1 TGTGCCAGCAGTGAAGACCCCTCTCATACGGGAGGGGTCTACGAGCAGTACTTC CASSEDPSHTGGVYEQYF
. TRBD2 TRBJ2-7 TRBV7-2 TGTGCCAGCAGCGTAACTAGCGTCTCCTACGAGCAGTACTTC CASSVTSVSYEQYF
. . TRBJ2-5 TRBV28 TGTGCCAGCAGCCCCCCCAGCCCCTCTAGCGTAGAGACCCAGTACTTC CASSPPSPSSVETQYF
. . TRBJ2-1 TRBV19 TGTGCCAGTAGTATGGCAGGACAAACCTGGTTCTTC CASSMAGQTWFF
. TRBD1 TRBJ1-2 TRBV5-1 TGCGCCAGCAGCTTGGGACAGGGTTTCTACTATGGCTACACCTTC CASSLGQGFYYGYTF